The 9 T cell receptor beta chains below come from one sample, sequenced in a study of beta chain features in type 1 diabetes. As every portion of the isolated RNA was reverse transcribed, the sequencing read expressed TCRB transcripts. Clones were sequenced by immunoSEQ multiplex PCR, and TCRdb holds only the in-frame ones, with some missing. The data show some 160,000 clones, roughly 8% seen once. The antigens these receptors bind are not known. General observations from the study: Patients with Type 1 diabetes showed moderately but significantly shorter TCRB CDR3s in all four CD4+ subsets.

The specimen sequenced was central memory CD4+ T cells from blood. These receptors were collected from a woman aged 18-29 years with type 1 diabetes.

The chain is built from TRBV2 and TRBJ2-1; TRBD2 aligns across 10 bases. The CDR3 has 14 amino acids. With 7 bases clipped from V and 4 bases from J, the junction kept 4 bases outside the gene matches. Germline CDR1 is SNHLY and CDR2 is FYNNEI. CDR3 in amino acids: CASKRTSGYNEQFF. The CDR3 DNA follows: TGTGCCAGCAAAAGGACTAGCGGTTACAATGAGCAGTTCTTC.

This clone was seen a handful of times. V and J are TRBV10-3 and TRBJ1-4, with a possible D match to TRBD1 (5 bases). There are 14 residues in the CDR3. CDR1 is ENHRY and CDR2 is SYGVKD in the germline V gene. V was shortened by 4 bases and J by 5 bases, with 11 bases between the two germline ends. The CDR3 loop reads CAISGPGKNEKLFF. The CDR3 region has the DNA TGTGCCATCAGTGGGCCAGGGAAGAATGAAAAACTGTTTTTT.

The rearrangement joins TRBV25-1 to TRBJ1-4; TRBD1 matches at 7 bases. V shed 8 bases and J 3 bases; nucleotides not matched to a gene: 9. Germline lookup yields CDR1 MGHDK and CDR2 SYGVNS. The CDR3 has 15 amino acids. The CDR3 loop is CASARVGQSNEKLFF. The CDR3 nucleotides are TGTGCCAGCGCCCGGGTGGGACAGTCTAATGAAAAACTGTTTTTT.

The chain employs TRBV16 and TRBJ2-1, with 7 bases that match TRBD2. Unmatched junction bases numbered 4, after V lost 4 bases and J lost 10 bases. The CDR3 sequence is 12 residues long. Germline loops: CDR1 KGHSY, CDR2 FQNENV. The CDR3 sequence: CASSPGLSEQFF. The CDR3 DNA reads TGTGCCAGCAGCCCGGGACTATCCGAGCAGTTCTTC.

This clone came up a few times. The chain carries TRBV28 and TRBJ2-3; TRBD1 might be the D (5 bases). V lost 8 bases and J lost 3, with 12 bases in between. The CDR3 length is 13 residues. Germline CDR1 MDHEN, CDR2 SYDVKM. The CDR3 sequence is CASLGPVTDTQYF. The CDR3 nucleotides read TGTGCCAGCTTGGGGCCAGTTACAGATACGCAGTATTTT.

This clone occurred a few times. The chain couples TRBV7-2 to TRBJ2-7, with a weak D call TRBD2 (5 bases). CDR1 is SGHTA, CDR2 FQGNSA, per germline. The length of the CDR3 is 13 residues. V lost 5 bases, J lost 4 bases, and 12 bases lay in between. The CDR3 here is CASSPSPGYEQYF. As DNA, the CDR3 is TGTGCCAGCAGCCCCAGTCCGGGGTACGAGCAGTACTTC.

V is TRBV7-8 and J is TRBJ1-1; possible D gene TRBD1, 6 bases. CDR1 and CDR2 (germline): SGHVS, FQNEAQ. This CDR3 is built from 16 residues. Trimming removed 5 bases at V and 0 bases at J, with 16 bases between. Written as DNA, the CDR3 is TGTGCCAGCAGCCAGCGGGACACCTTGATGAACACTGAAGCTTTCTTT. Translation: CASSQRDTLMNTEAFF.

This chain joins TRBV28 and TRBJ2-1; 10 bases agree with TRBD2. Germline loops: CDR1 MDHEN, CDR2 SYDVKM. CDR3 length: 15 residues. J was trimmed by 3 bases and V by 5 bases; bases with no gene match: 4. The CDR3 DNA reads TGTGCCAGCAGTCTGGTAGCGGGAGGCTACAATGAGCAGTTCTTC. Its protein product is CASSLVAGGYNEQFF.

This clone was counted only a few times. The chain recombines TRBV6-1 with TRBJ2-1; D is ambiguous. In germline, CDR1 is MNHNS, CDR2 SASEGT. CDR3 length: 12 amino acids. V lost 4 bases, J lost 4 bases, and 5 bases lay in between. This CDR3 reads CASSVRYNEQFF. CDR3 nucleotide sequence: TGTGCCAGCAGTGTTCGTTACAATGAGCAGTTCTTC.